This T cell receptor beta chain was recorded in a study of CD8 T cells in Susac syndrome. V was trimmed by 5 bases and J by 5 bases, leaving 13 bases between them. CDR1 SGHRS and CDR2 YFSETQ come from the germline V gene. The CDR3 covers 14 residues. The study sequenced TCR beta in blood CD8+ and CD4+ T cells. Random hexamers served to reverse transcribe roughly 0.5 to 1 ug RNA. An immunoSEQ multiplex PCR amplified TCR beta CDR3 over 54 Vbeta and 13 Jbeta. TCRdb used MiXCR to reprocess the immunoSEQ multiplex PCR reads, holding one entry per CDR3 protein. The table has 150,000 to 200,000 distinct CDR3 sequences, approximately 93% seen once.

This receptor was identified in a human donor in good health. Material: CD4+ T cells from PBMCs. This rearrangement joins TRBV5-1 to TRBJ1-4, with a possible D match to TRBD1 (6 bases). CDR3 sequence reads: CASRSDRLNEKLFF. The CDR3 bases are TGCGCCAGCAGATCGGACAGATTAAATGAAAAACTGTTTTTT.